What follows are 19 T cell receptor beta chains derived from one specimen sequenced in a study of shared clonotypes between healthy human individuals. CD45RO-negative, CCR7-selected cells formed the naive CD8 fraction, which excluded terminally differentiated effector memory CD45RA+ cells. The data were produced by immunoSEQ multiplex PCR, yet TCRdb's version contains in-frame clones alone and is incomplete. Of around 580,000 clones in the sample, roughly 98% are singletons; the top ten hold 0.3%. Sequenced sample: naive CD8+ T cells sorted from blood. The receptor set was obtained from a man younger than 45 in good health.

The sample holds a few counts of this clone. This chain uses TRBV11-2 with TRBJ2-7; 10 nucleotides agree with TRBD2. Germline assignment: CDR1 SGHAT and CDR2 FQNNGV. The CDR3 has 14 amino acids. The V gene end was trimmed by 2 bases and the J gene end by 6 bases; junction bases not matched to a gene: 4. CDR3 nucleotide sequence: TGTGCCAGCAGCTTACTAGCGGGAGCGTCCGAGCAGTACTTC. This codes for CASSLLAGASEQYF.

This rearrangement joins TRBV2 to TRBJ2-7; D unclear. The CDR3 has 12 amino acids. CDR1 and CDR2 from the germline V gene are SNHLY and FYNNEI. V lost 6 bases and J lost 3, with 9 bases in between. Here the CDR3 DNA reads TGTGCCAGCAGGGGTAGCTTCTACGAGCAGTACTTC. This encodes CASRGSFYEQYF.

This chain joins TRBV5-6 and TRBJ2-7, with unresolved D. The CDR3 loop spans 12 amino acids. V was shortened by 1 base and J by 5 bases, with 7 bases between the two germline ends. Germline lookup yields CDR1 SGHDT and CDR2 YYEEEE. In DNA form, the CDR3 reads TGTGCCAGCAGCTTGCAGGAGCACGAGCAGTACTTC. Its translation is CASSLQEHEQYF.

The chain links TRBV15 to TRBJ1-1; tentatively, D is TRBD1 (5 bases). This CDR3 is built from 16 residues. Germline CDR1 and CDR2: LNHNV and YYDKDF (reference sequence). The V and J ends lost 1 base and 0 bases respectively, with 12 bases between them. In nucleotides, the CDR3 is TGTGCCACCAGCAGAGTGGGGCGGCAGATGAACACTGAAGCTTTCTTT. Encoded protein: CATSRVGRQMNTEAFF. Based on the CDR3 plus reference TRBV15 and TRBJ1-1, the full variable domain is DAMVIQNPRYQVTQFGKPVTLSCSQTLNHNVMYWYQQKSSQAPKLLFHYYDKDFNNEADTPDNFQSRRPNTSFCFLDIRSPGLGDTAMYLCATSRVGRQMNTEAFFGQGTRLTVV.

This clone was observed once. The J gene is TRBJ2-1, the V gene TRBV9, with 13 bases matching TRBD2. CDR1 SGDLS and CDR2 YYNGEE come from the germline V gene. The V segment lost 8 bases and the J segment 15 bases; nucleotides outside the gene matches: 11. This CDR3 region has 13 residues. The DNA for the CDR3 is TGTGCCAGTACACCCGGGACTAGCGGGGTTCTGTTCTTC. The encoded protein is CASTPGTSGVLFF.

This sequence joins TRBV7-6 and TRBJ2-7; D unclear. The CDR3 has 15 amino acids. The V end lost 5 bases, the J end lost 4 bases, and 18 bases lay between the germline ends. Germline CDR1 SGHVS, CDR2 FNYEAQ. The CDR3 coding sequence is TGTGCCAGCAGCGCCGGACGAAGCTCCGGTTACGAGCAGTACTTC. Translated: CASSAGRSSGYEQYF.

This clone was found once. This chain links TRBV7-6 with TRBJ2-5; D not resolved. CDR1 is SGHVS and CDR2 is FNYEAQ in the germline V gene. The CDR3 is made up of 12 amino acids. With 5 bases removed from V and 3 bases from J, the gap between germline ends came to 7 bases. This chain's CDR3 is CASSHLEETQYF. DNA for the CDR3: TGTGCCAGCAGCCACCTCGAAGAGACCCAGTACTTC.

V gene TRBV6-1 combines with J gene TRBJ2-7; D may be TRBD1 (7 bases). Germline V gene sequence: CDR1 MNHNS, CDR2 SASEGT. CDR3 length: 19 residues. V was trimmed by 4 bases and J by 3 bases, leaving 28 bases between them. CDR3 sequence: CASSGIHRRGLLFGYEQYF. CDR3 sequence (DNA): TGTGCCAGCAGTGGGATTCACAGGAGGGGGCTTCTGTTTGGCTACGAGCAGTACTTC.

This chain uses TRBV14 with TRBJ2-7; the D is unclear. In germline, CDR1 is SGHDN, CDR2 FVKESK. With 2 bases removed from V and 3 bases from J, the gap between germline ends came to 8 bases. The CDR3 runs to 13 residues. The CDR3 nucleotides read TGTGCCAGCAGCCAACACTCGAACTACGAGCAGTACTTC. The encoded protein is CASSQHSNYEQYF.

This chain joins TRBV27 and TRBJ2-7; TRBD2 is a possible D gene (5 bases). V lost 5 bases and J 5 bases, leaving 19 bases between the germline ends. CDR1 is MNHEY and CDR2 is SMNVEV in the germline V gene (reference sequence). The CDR3 has 15 residues. CDR3 DNA: TGTGCCAGCAGTCCGCCCAGAACTAGAGTCCACGAGCAGTACTTC. It is translated as CASSPPRTRVHEQYF.

The DNA for the CDR3 is TGTGCCAGCAGCTTAGAAACCCTTGAGACCCAGTACTTC. Protein: CASSLETLETQYF. This chain joins TRBV11-2 and TRBJ2-5, with D uncertain. The germline V gene has CDR1 SGHAT and CDR2 FQNNGV. With 0 bases removed from V and 5 bases from J, the gap between germline ends came to 7 bases. The CDR3 consists of 13 residues.

The rearrangement links TRBV29-1 to TRBJ2-6, with 11 bases that match TRBD1. Trimming cost V 4 bases and J 2 bases; bases outside gene matches: 10. The CDR3 totals 18 residues. Germline V gene lookup returns CDR1 SQVTM and CDR2 ANQGSEA. CDR3 DNA sequence: TGCAGCGTTGTGAACCGGGACAGGGGGATGCCTGGGGCCAACGTCCTGACTTTC. Protein sequence: CSVVNRDRGMPGANVLTF.

The rearrangement uses TRBV6-1 and TRBJ2-7; D is perhaps TRBD1 (6 bases). Germline V gene sequence: CDR1 MNHNS, CDR2 SASEGT. V lost 1 base to trimming and J lost 5 bases, with 15 bases between them. CDR3 length equals 15 residues. The CDR3 nucleotides read TGTGCCAGCAGTGAAGACCTTGGACAGACGGACGAGCAGTACTTC. Translation: CASSEDLGQTDEQYF.

This rearrangement joins TRBV6-1 to TRBJ2-7, with D unresolved. CDR3 length: 14 residues. Looked up from germline, CDR1 is MNHNS and CDR2 is SASEGT. V shed 2 bases and J shed 5 bases, with 13 bases lying between them. The CDR3 sequence is CASSEPAGLDEQYF. In DNA, the CDR3 is TGTGCCAGCAGTGAACCGGCCGGGCTGGACGAGCAGTACTTC.

The genes are TRBV27 and TRBJ2-1; 12 nucleotides align to TRBD2. The CDR3 is made up of 17 amino acids. Germline V gene data show CDR1 as MNHEY and CDR2 as SMNVEV (reference sequence). V dropped 6 bases and J dropped 7; count of bases not matched to a gene: 13. The CDR3 nucleotides are TGTGCCAGCAGCCCTTATTCCGGGACTAGCGGGTCAAATGAGCAGTTCTTC. Its translation: CASSPYSGTSGSNEQFF.

J is TRBJ2-1 and V is TRBV6-5, with D possibly being TRBD2 (5 bases). The CDR3 sequence is 16 residues long. From germline, CDR1 is MNHEY and CDR2 SVGAGI. The V end lost 2 bases, the J end lost 0 bases, and 11 bases lay between the germline ends. The CDR3 region is CASSYRLGSSYNEQFF. For the CDR3, the DNA is TGTGCCAGCAGTTACAGGCTAGGGAGCTCCTACAATGAGCAGTTCTTC.

This clone came up once. The gene calls are TRBV7-8 and TRBJ2-3, with TRBD2 as a possible D gene (6 bases). This CDR3 spans 15 amino acids. Germline loops: CDR1 SGHVS, CDR2 FQNEAQ. Trimming stripped 2 bases from V and 4 bases from J, with 13 bases between. For the CDR3, the DNA is TGTGCCAGCAGCTTACCCCCGGGAGTGTCAGATACGCAGTATTTT. Its translation is CASSLPPGVSDTQYF.

The chain uses TRBV6-5 and TRBJ2-1, with no clear D. The CDR3 extends over 13 amino acids. V was trimmed by 0 bases and J by 8 bases, leaving 8 bases between them. Germline values: CDR1 MNHEY, CDR2 SVGAGI. CDR3 in DNA: TGTGCCAGCAGTTACTCGTCCCCATATGAGCAGTTCTTC. This translates into CASSYSSPYEQFF.

The rearrangement links TRBV11-2 to TRBJ2-7; 11 nucleotides agree with TRBD2. The CDR3 extends over 17 amino acids. J gave up 2 bases and V 5 bases, and 11 bases lay outside the gene matches. CDR1 is SGHAT and CDR2 is FQNNGV in the germline V gene. The CDR3 protein is CASSVVPTSGIAYEQYF. The CDR3 bases are TGTGCCAGCAGCGTTGTACCGACTAGCGGGATAGCCTACGAGCAGTACTTC.